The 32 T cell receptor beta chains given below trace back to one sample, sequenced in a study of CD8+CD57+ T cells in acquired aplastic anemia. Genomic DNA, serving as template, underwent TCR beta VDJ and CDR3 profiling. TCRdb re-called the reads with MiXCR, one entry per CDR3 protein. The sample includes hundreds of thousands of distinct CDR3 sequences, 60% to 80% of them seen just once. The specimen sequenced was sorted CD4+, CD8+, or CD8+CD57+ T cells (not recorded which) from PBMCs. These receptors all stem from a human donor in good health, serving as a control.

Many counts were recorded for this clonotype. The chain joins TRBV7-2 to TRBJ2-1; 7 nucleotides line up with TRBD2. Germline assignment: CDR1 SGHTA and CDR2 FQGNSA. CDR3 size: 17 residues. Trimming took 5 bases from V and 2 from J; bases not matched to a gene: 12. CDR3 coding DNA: TGTGCCAGCAGCCCGGGACTACCGGGGCGAACCTACAATGAGCAGTTCTTC. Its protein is CASSPGLPGRTYNEQFF.

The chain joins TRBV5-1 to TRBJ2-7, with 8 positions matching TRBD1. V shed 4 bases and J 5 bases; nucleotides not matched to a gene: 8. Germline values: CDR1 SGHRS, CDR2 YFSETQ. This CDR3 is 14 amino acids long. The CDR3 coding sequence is TGCGCCAGCAGCGCCGGGACAGGCACCCACGAGCAGTACTTC. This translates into CASSAGTGTHEQYF.

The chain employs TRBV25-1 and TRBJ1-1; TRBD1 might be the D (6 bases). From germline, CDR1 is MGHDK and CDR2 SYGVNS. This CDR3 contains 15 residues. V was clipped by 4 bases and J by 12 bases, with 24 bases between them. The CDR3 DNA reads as TGTGCCAGCAGTGGGCAGGGGCGACGTTTCGGCGAACCTTTCTTT. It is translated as CASSGQGRRFGEPFF.

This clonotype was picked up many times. DNA for the CDR3: TGTGCCATCAATCCGGGACTTGGAGACAATGAGCAGTTCTTC. This codes for CAINPGLGDNEQFF. The chain joins TRBV10-3 to TRBJ2-1, with a weak D call TRBD2 (6 bases). V shed 7 bases and J shed 5 bases, with 15 bases lying between them. This CDR3 has 14 residues. Germline V CDR1 and CDR2: ENHRY, SYGVKD.

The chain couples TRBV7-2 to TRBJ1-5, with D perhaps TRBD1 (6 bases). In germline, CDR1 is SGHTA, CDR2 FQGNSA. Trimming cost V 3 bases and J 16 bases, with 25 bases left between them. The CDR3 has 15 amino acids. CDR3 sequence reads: CASSLSGVAIQYYHF. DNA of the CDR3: TGTGCCAGCAGCTTGTCAGGGGTGGCCATTCAGTACTACCATTTT.

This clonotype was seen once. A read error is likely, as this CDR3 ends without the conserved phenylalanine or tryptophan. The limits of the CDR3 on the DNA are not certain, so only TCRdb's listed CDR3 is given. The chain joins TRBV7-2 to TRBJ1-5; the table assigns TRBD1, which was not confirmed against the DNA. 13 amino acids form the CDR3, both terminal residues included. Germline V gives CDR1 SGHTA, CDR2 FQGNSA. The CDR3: CASSIAFGQGQNS.

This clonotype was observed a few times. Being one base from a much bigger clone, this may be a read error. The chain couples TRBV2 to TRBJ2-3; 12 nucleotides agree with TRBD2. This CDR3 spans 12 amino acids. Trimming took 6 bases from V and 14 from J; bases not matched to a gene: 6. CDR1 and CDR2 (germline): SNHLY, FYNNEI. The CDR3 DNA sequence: TGTGCCAGCAGGAAAACTAGCGGGGGGCGGTATTTT. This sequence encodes CASRKTSGGRYF.

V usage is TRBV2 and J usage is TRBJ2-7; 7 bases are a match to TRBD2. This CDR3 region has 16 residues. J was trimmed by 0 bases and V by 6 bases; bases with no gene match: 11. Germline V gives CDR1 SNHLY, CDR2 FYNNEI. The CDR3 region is CASSASGLTNSYEQYF. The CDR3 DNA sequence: TGTGCCAGCAGCGCCTCGGGACTAACAAACTCCTACGAGCAGTACTTC.

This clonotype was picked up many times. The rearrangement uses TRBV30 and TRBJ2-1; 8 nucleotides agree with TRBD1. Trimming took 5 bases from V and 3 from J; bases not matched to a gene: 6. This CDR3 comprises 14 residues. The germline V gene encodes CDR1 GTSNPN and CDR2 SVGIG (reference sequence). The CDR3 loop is CAWQGALIYNEQFF. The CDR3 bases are TGTGCCTGGCAGGGGGCTTTAATCTACAATGAGCAGTTCTTC.

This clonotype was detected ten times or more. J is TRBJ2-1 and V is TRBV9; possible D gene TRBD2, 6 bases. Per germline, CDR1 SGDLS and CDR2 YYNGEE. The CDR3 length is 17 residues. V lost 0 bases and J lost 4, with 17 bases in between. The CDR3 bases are TGTGCCAGCAGCGTAGACAGGCGGGGACCACTTTACAATGAGCAGTTCTTC. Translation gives CASSVDRRGPLYNEQFF.

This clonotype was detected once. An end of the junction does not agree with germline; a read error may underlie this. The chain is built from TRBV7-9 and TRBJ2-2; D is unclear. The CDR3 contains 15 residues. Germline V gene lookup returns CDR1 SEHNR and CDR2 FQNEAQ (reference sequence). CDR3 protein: CASSRQDCITGELFF. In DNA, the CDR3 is TGTGCTAGCAGCCGGCAGGATTGTATCACGGGGGAGCTGTTTTTT.

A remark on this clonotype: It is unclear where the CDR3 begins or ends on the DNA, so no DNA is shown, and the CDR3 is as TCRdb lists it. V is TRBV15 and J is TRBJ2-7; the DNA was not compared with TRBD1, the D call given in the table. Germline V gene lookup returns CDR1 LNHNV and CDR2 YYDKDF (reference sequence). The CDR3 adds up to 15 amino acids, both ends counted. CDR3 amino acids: CACASSSSGASEQYF.

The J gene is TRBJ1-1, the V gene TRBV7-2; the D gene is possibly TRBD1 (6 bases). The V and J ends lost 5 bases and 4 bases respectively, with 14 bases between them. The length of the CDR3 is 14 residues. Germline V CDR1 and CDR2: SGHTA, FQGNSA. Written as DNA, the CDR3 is TGTGCCAGCAGCCAGGTCACAGGGCCCACTGAAGCTTTCTTT. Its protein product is CASSQVTGPTEAFF.

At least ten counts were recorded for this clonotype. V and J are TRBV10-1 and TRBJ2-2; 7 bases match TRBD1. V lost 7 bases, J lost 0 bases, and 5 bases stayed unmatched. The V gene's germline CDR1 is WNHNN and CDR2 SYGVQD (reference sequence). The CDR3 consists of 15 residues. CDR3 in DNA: TGCGCCAGCAATACACAGGGGCCGAACACCGGGGAGCTGTTTTTT. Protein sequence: CASNTQGPNTGELFF.

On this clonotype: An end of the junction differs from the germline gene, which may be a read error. CDR3 sequence reads: CASSGGLEYTEAF. CDR3 DNA: TGTGCCAGCAGCGGAGGCCTGGAGTACACTGAAGCTTTC. The V gene is TRBV9, the J gene TRBJ1-2; D is unresolved. The CDR3 consists of 13 residues. In germline, CDR1 is SGDLS, CDR2 YYNGEE.

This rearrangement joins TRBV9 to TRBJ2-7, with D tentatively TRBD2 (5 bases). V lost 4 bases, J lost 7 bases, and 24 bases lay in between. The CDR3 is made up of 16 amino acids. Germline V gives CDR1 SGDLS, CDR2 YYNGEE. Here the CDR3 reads CASSYHGELNSEEQYF. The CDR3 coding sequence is TGTGCCAGCAGCTACCACGGGGAACTGAACTCCGAGGAGCAGTACTTC.

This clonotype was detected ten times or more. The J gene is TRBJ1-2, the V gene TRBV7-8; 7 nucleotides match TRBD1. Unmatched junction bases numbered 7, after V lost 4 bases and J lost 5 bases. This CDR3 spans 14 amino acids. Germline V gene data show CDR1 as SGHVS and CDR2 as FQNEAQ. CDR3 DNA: TGTGCCAGCAGCTGGGGGGGACAGTCGTATGGCTACACCTTC. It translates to CASSWGGQSYGYTF. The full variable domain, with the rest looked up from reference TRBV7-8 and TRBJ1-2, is GAGVSQSPRYKVAKRGQDVALRCDPISGHVSLFWYQQALGQGPEFLTYFQNEAQLDKSGLPSDRFFAERPEGSVSTLKIQRTQQEDSAVYLCASSWGGQSYGYTFGSGTRLTVV.

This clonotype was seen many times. The CDR3 loop reads CSARRLADSYNEQFF. The CDR3 nucleotides are TGCAGTGCTAGGCGACTAGCGGACTCCTACAATGAGCAGTTCTTC. The chain carries TRBV20-1 and TRBJ2-1, with 9 bases lining up with TRBD2. The V segment lost 3 bases and the J segment 0 bases; nucleotides outside the gene matches: 3. This CDR3 is built from 15 residues. Per the germline V gene, CDR1 is DFQATT and CDR2 is SNEGSKA (reference sequence).

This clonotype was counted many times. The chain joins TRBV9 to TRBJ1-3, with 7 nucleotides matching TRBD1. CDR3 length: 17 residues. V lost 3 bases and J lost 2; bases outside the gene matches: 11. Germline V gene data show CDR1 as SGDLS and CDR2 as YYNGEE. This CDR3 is CASSAPRGQRAGNTIYF. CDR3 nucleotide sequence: TGTGCCAGCAGCGCGCCTCGGGGACAGAGGGCTGGAAACACCATATATTTT.

The CDR3 sequence is CASSIQGSETQYFQYF. The CDR3 DNA reads TGTGCCAGCAGCATACAGGGTTCGGAGACCCAGTACTTCCAGTACTTC. The V gene is TRBV7-2, the J gene TRBJ2-7, with D possibly TRBD1 on 6 matching bases. This CDR3 region has 16 residues. CDR1 is SGHTA and CDR2 is FQGNSA in the germline V gene. Trimming took off 5 bases at V and 10 bases at J, with 27 bases between the two ends.

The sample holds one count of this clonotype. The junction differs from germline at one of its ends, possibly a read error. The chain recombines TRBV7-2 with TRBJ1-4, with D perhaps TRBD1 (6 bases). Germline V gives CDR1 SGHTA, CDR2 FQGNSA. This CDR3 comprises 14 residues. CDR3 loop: CASSLGAGESAEAF. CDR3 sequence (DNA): TGTGCCAGCAGCTTAGGGGCAGGGGAGAGCGCTGAAGCTTTT.

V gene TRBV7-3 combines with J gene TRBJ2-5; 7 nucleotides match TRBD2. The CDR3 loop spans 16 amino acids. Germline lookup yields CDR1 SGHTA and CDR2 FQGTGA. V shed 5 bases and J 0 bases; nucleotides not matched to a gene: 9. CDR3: CASSVARGGDQETQYF. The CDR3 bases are TGTGCCAGCAGCGTAGCTCGCGGGGGTGACCAAGAGACCCAGTACTTC.

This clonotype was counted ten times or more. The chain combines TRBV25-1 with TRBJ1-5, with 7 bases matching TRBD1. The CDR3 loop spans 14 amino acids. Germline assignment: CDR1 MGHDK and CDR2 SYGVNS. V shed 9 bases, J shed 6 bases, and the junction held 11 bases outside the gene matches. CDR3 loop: CASEGTAQGQPQHF. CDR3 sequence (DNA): TGTGCCAGTGAGGGGACAGCTCAAGGTCAGCCCCAGCATTTT.

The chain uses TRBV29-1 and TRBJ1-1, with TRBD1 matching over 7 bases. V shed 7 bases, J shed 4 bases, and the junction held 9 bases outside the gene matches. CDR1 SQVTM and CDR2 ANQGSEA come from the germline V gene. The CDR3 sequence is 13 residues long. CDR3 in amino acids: CSAAIRQGTEAFF. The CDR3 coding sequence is TGCAGCGCCGCCATTAGACAGGGCACTGAAGCTTTCTTT.

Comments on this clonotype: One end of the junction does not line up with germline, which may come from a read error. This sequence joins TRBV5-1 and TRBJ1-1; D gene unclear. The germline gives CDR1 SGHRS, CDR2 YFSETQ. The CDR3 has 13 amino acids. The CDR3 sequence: CASSLESGSRPFF. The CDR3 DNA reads TGTGCCAGCAGCTTGGAATCAGGATCGAGGCCTTTCTTT.

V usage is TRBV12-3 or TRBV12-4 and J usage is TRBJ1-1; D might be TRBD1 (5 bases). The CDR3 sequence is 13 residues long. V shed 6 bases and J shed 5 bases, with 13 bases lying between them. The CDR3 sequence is CASSVLEGTEAFF. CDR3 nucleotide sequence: TGTGCCAGCAGCGTTCTCGAGGGGACTGAAGCTTTCTTT.

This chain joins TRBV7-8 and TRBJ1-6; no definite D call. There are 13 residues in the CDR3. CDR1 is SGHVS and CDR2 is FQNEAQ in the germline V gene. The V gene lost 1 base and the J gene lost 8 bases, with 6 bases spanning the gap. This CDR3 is CASSLVQDSPLHF. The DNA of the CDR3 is TGTGCCAGCAGCTTAGTCCAGGATTCACCCCTCCACTTT.

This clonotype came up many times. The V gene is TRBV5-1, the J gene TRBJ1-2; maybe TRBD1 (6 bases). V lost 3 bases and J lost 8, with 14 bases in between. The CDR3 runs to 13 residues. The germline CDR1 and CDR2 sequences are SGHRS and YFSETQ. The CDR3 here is CASSYGGAGGYTF. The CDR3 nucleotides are TGCGCCAGCAGCTATGGGGGCGCGGGGGGCTACACCTTC.

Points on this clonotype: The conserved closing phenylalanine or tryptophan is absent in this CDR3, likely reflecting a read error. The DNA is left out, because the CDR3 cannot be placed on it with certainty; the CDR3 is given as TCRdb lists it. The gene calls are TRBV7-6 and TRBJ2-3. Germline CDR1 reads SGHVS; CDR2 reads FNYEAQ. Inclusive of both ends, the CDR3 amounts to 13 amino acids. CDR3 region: CASSVLETQNLYS.

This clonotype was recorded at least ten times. The CDR3 loop reads CASSQGDSFSSYEQYF. The CDR3 nucleotides read TGCGCCAGCAGCCAAGGCGACTCTTTTTCCTCCTACGAGCAGTACTTC. The chain has TRBV4-1 and TRBJ2-7; D gene unclear. The length of the CDR3 is 16 residues. V was shortened by 1 base and J by 0 bases, with 13 bases between the two germline ends. CDR1 MGHRA and CDR2 YSYEKL come from the germline V gene.

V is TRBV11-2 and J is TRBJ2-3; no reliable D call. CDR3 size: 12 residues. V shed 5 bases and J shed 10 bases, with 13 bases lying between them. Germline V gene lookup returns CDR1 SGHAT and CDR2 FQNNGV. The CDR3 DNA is TGTGCCAGCAGCATGAACACTGAAGCGCAGTATTTT. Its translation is CASSMNTEAQYF.

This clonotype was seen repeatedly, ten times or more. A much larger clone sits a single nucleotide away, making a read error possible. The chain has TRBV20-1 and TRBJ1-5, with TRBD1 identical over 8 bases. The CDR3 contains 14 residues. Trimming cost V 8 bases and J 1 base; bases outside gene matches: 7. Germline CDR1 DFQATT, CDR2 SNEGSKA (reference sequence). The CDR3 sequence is CSSSGQGSNQPQHF. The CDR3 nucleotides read TGCAGTTCGTCTGGACAGGGCAGCAATCAGCCCCAGCATTTT.